This T cell receptor (beta chain) appears in the sequencing data of a study of early T cells in non-severe SARS-CoV-2 infection. Across the whole study: Whole-blood bulk RNA, unsorted, was sequenced, and chains were unpaired. Overall study results and limits: The matching step, a VDJdb search, favored anti-spike CD8 responses and missed private and CD4 specificities.

There are many counts of this clonotype. Its antigen is not known. TCRdb reprocessed the 5' RACE reads with MiXCR, giving one entry per CDR3 protein. Of 65,000 to 95,000 distinct CDR3 sequences in the sample, over 8.5% are singletons; the top ten hold about 4.8%. This CDR3 has 16 residues. V was clipped by 2 bases and J by 3 bases, with 13 bases between them. This TCR came from an adult who was a healthcare worker with PCR-confirmed SARS-CoV-2 infection or an uninfected control (not recorded which). The specimen sequenced was whole blood. The V gene is TRBV12-3 or TRBV12-4, the J gene TRBJ2-2; D possibly corresponds to TRBD2 (6 bases). The CDR3: CASSLQGGRYTGELFF. CDR3 nucleotides: TGTGCCAGCAGTTTACAGGGAGGTCGGTACACCGGGGAGCTGTTTTTT.